This paragraph covers one T cell receptor beta chain sequence. CDR3 length: 15 residues. Per germline, CDR1 MDHEN and CDR2 SYDVKM. V was clipped by 0 bases and J by 4 bases; unmatched bases: 4. This sample was taken from a study of cytomegalovirus exposure and HLA in healthy donors. The PCR ran on 60 Vbeta and 13 Jbeta primers. Some clones are missing from TCRdb's copy, which holds only in-frame ones; the method was immunoSEQ multiplex PCR. This table has tens of thousands of clones, approximately 57% appearing once. This chain joins TRBV28 and TRBJ2-7, with TRBD1 matching 9 bases. This sequence originates from a man aged 25-45 years in good health and CMV-seropositive. The material sequenced was PBMCs. CDR3 sequence: CASSLWRDRVYEQYF. The CDR3, as DNA: TGTGCCAGCAGTTTATGGCGGGACAGGGTGTACGAGCAGTACTTC.